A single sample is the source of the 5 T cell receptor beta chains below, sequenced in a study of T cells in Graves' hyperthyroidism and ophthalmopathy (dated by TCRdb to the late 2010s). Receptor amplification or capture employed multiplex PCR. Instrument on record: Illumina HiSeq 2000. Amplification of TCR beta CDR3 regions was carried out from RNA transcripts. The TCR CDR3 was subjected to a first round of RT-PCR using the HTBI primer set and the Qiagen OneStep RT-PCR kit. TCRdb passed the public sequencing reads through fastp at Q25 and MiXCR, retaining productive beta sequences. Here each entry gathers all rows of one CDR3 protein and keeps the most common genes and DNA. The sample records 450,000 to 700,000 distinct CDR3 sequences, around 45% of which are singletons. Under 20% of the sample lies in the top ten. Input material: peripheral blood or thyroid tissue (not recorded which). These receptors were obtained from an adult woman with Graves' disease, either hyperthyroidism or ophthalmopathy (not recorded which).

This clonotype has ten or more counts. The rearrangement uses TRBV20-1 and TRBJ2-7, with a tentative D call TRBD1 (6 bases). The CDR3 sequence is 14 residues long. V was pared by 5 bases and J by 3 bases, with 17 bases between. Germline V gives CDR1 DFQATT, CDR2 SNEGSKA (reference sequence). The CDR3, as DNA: TGCAGTGCTTATGCCCAAGGGGGATACTACGAGCAGTACTTC. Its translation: CSAYAQGGYYEQYF.

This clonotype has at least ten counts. The CDR3 DNA is TGTGCCAGCCGCGAGGATAATTCACCCCTCCACTTT. Its translation is CASREDNSPLHF. The V call is TRBV5-4, the J call TRBJ1-6, with no clear D. V lost 7 bases and J lost 5, with 7 bases in between. CDR1 and CDR2 from the germline V gene are SGHNT and YYREEE (reference sequence). CDR3 length: 12 residues.

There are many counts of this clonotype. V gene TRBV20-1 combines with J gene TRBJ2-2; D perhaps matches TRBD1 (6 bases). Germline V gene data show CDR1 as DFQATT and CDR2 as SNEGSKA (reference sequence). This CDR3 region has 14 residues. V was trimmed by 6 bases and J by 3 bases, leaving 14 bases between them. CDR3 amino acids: CSAQAAGDTGELFF. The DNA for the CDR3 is TGCAGTGCCCAAGCCGCAGGGGACACCGGGGAGCTGTTTTTT.

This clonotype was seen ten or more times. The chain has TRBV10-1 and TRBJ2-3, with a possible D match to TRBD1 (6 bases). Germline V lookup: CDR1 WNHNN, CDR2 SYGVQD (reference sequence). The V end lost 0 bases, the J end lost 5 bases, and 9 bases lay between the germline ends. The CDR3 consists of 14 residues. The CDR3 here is CASSESGAGDTQYF. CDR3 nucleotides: TGCGCCAGCAGTGAGTCGGGGGCTGGAGATACGCAGTATTTT.

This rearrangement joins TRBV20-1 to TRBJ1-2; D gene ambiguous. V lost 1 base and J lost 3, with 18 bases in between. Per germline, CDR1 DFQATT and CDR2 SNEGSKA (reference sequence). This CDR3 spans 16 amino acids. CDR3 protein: CSARGQTYEQYYGYTF. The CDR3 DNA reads TGCAGTGCTAGAGGACAAACCTACGAGCAGTACTATGGCTACACCTTC.